This T cell receptor beta chain originates from a study of T cell repertoires in cytomegalovirus infection. TCRdb re-called the reads with MiXCR, one entry per CDR3 protein. Counted here are about 450,000 distinct CDR3 sequences, approximately 31% occurring once; the ten biggest clones make up approximately 13%. CDR1 is SGHDN, CDR2 FVKESK, per germline. V trimming: 6 bases; J trimming: 3 bases; junction bases outside the gene matches: 3. The CDR3 totals 13 residues. This clonotype was counted only a few times. The specimen sequenced was PBMCs. The chain carries TRBV14 and TRBJ2-5, with TRBD1 matching over 8 bases. This TCR was recovered from a human donor in good health (CMV status not recorded). Some clones in this sample may be carry-over from other donors' samples. CDR3 nucleotides: TGTGCCAGCAGACGGACAGGGAAAGAGACCCAGTACTTC. It codes for CASRRTGKETQYF.